Below, 21 T cell receptor beta chains from the same sample are listed, as sequenced in a study of T cells in Graves' hyperthyroidism and ophthalmopathy. Amplification of TCR beta CDR3 regions was performed using RNA transcripts as template. With the HTBI primer set, the TCR CDR3 went through a first round of RT-PCR. A single record per CDR3 protein comes from TCRdb applying MiXCR to the multiplex PCR reads. Among 300,000 to 400,000 distinct CDR3 sequences listed, around 20% were seen once. The sequenced sample was blood. These receptors were collected from a woman between 45 and 65 years old with Graves' hyperthyroidism.

This clonotype has ten or more counts. The chain couples TRBV5-1 to TRBJ2-7; 9 bases are a match to TRBD1. Per the germline V gene, CDR1 is SGHRS and CDR2 is YFSETQ. The CDR3 is made up of 14 amino acids. The V segment lost 5 bases and the J segment 0 bases; nucleotides outside the gene matches: 3. The CDR3 here is CASRQGASSYEQYF. The CDR3 DNA is TGCGCCAGCAGACAGGGGGCTTCCTCCTACGAGCAGTACTTC.

Ten or more counts support this clonotype. The V gene is TRBV29-1, the J gene TRBJ1-1, with D possibly matching TRBD1 (6 bases). CDR1 is SQVTM and CDR2 is ANQGSEA in the germline V gene. V was clipped by 5 bases and J by 4 bases, with 14 bases between them. The CDR3 runs 13 residues. CDR3 nucleotides: TGCAGCGTTCTACAGGGATTCAGCACTGAAGCTTTCTTT. Protein: CSVLQGFSTEAFF. The full variable domain, its missing parts supplied by reference TRBV29-1 and TRBJ1-1, is SAVISQKPSRDICQRGTSLTIQCQVDSQVTMMFWYRQQPGQSLTLIATANQGSEATYESGFVIDKFPISRPNLTFSTLTVSNMSPEDSSIYLCSVLQGFSTEAFFGQGTRLTVV.

This clonotype was found many times. This chain joins TRBV6-1 and TRBJ1-2; 10 nucleotides align to TRBD1. The CDR3 loop spans 15 amino acids. The V and J ends lost 5 bases and 8 bases, in that order; junction bases with no gene match: 11. Germline V lookup: CDR1 MNHNS, CDR2 SASEGT. CDR3 region: CASSSTGTGVGGYTF. The CDR3 region has the DNA TGTGCCAGCAGTTCCACCGGGACAGGGGTCGGGGGCTACACCTTC.

This clonotype was seen at least ten times. This rearrangement joins TRBV19 to TRBJ1-2; D might be TRBD1 (6 bases). Trimming pared 3 bases from V and 2 bases from J, leaving 10 bases between. Looked up from germline, CDR1 is LNHDA and CDR2 is SQIVND (reference sequence). The length of the CDR3 is 14 residues. As DNA, the CDR3 is TGTGCCAGTAGTATCCCGGACAGAAACTATGGCTACACCTTC. Its translation is CASSIPDRNYGYTF.

This clonotype was observed a handful of times. V usage is TRBV6-5 and J usage is TRBJ1-1, with D uncertain. V shed 0 bases and J shed 0 bases, with 8 bases lying between them. Germline V gives CDR1 MNHEY, CDR2 SVGAGI. This CDR3 is built from 15 residues. The CDR3, as DNA: TGTGCCAGCAGTTACTCGTCAGGTGTGAACACTGAAGCTTTCTTT. It encodes CASSYSSGVNTEAFF.

About this clonotype itself: Possible read error: a much larger clone is one base away. The genes are TRBV5-1 and TRBJ2-7; the D gene could be TRBD1 or TRBD2 (5 bases each). The CDR3 contains 15 residues. V was trimmed by 6 bases and J by 6 bases, leaving 22 bases between them. In germline, CDR1 is SGHRS, CDR2 YFSETQ. CDR3 loop: CASNPLLGPNLEQYF. The CDR3 region has the DNA TGCGCCAGCAACCCCCTTTTGGGACCTAACCTCGAGCAGTACTTC.

This clonotype was seen many times. The chain links TRBV7-9 to TRBJ2-3; tentative D call: TRBD2 (5 bases). CDR1 is SEHNR, CDR2 FQNEAQ, per germline (reference sequence). V dropped 1 base and J dropped 6 bases, with 11 bases sitting between them. CDR3 size: 14 residues. CDR3: CASSLEGVQDTQYF. DNA for the CDR3: TGTGCCAGCAGCTTAGAGGGAGTCCAGGATACGCAGTATTTT. The variable domain in full, with the rest retrieved from reference TRBV7-9 and TRBJ2-3, is DTGVSQNPRHKITKRGQNVTFRCDPISEHNRLYWYRQTLGQGPEFLTYFQNEAQLEKSRLLSDRFSAERPKGSFSTLEIQRTEQGDSAMYLCASSLEGVQDTQYFGPGTRLTVL.

This clonotype was recorded many times. The J gene is TRBJ2-3, the V gene TRBV20-1; D gene uncertain. This CDR3 is built from 18 residues. Trimming stripped 1 base from V and 2 bases from J, with 22 bases between. CDR1 and CDR2 (germline): DFQATT, SNEGSKA (reference sequence). CDR3 region: CSARGGYLPSAATDTQYF. The CDR3 DNA reads TGCAGTGCTAGAGGTGGCTATCTCCCATCGGCCGCCACAGATACGCAGTATTTT.

This clonotype came up many times. Written as DNA, the CDR3 is TGTGCCAGCAGACCGACAGGGATTGCTGGTTACAATGAGCAGTTCTTC. Its translation is CASRPTGIAGYNEQFF. The chain is built from TRBV28 and TRBJ2-1; 7 nucleotides agree with TRBD1. Germline CDR1 and CDR2: MDHEN and SYDVKM. The CDR3 runs to 16 residues. After removal of 6 bases from V and 4 bases from J, the junction contained 12 bases not matched to a gene.

Only a few counts were recorded for this clonotype. CDR3: CASSQPGTVYGYTF. The DNA of the CDR3 is TGCGCCAGCAGCCAACCGGGGACAGTCTATGGCTACACCTTC. The chain uses TRBV4-1 and TRBJ1-2; 7 bases map to TRBD1. CDR3 length: 14 residues. The germline CDR1 and CDR2 sequences are MGHRA and YSYEKL. J gave up 4 bases and V 2 bases, and 4 bases lay outside the gene matches.

The rearrangement uses TRBV4-1 and TRBJ1-1; 11 bases fit TRBD1. With V trimmed by 4 bases and J by 3 bases, 4 bases remained unmatched. In germline, CDR1 is MGHRA, CDR2 YSYEKL. The CDR3 length is 15 residues. CDR3 nucleotide sequence: TGCGCCAGCAGCCTCGGACAGGGGGCATACACTGAAGCTTTCTTT. Its protein product is CASSLGQGAYTEAFF.

The J gene is TRBJ2-3, the V gene TRBV13; possible D gene TRBD2, 5 bases. CDR3 length: 18 residues. Germline values: CDR1 PRHDT, CDR2 FYEKMQ (reference sequence). Between the trimmed V and J ends, which lost 0 bases and 2 bases, there was a span of 18 bases. In DNA, the CDR3 is TGTGCCAGCAGCTTAGGCGGAAGGGTAGCGCCACTCACAGATACGCAGTATTTT. Its translation is CASSLGGRVAPLTDTQYF.

CDR3 sequence reads: CASRPHALAGVETQYF. CDR3 DNA sequence: TGTGCCAGCAGACCCCACGCACTAGCGGGGGTAGAGACCCAGTACTTC. This chain links TRBV12-3 or TRBV12-4 with TRBJ2-5; 11 bases are shared with TRBD2. V shed 6 bases, J shed 4 bases, and the junction held 10 bases outside the gene matches. This CDR3 region has 16 residues.

In this sample, this clonotype turned up many times. V and J are TRBV3-1 and TRBJ2-1; TRBD1 aligns across 9 bases. The germline gives CDR1 LGHDT, CDR2 YNNKEL (reference sequence). The CDR3 is made up of 19 amino acids. J gave up 3 bases and V 5 bases, and 17 bases lay outside the gene matches. The CDR3 DNA is TGTGCCAGCAGCTTAGCCTTACGTCCCGGGACAGGGATCTACAATGAGCAGTTCTTC. This codes for CASSLALRPGTGIYNEQFF.

This clonotype was observed at least ten times. The CDR3 loop is CASSPTRGNTEAFF. As DNA, the CDR3 is TGTGCCAGCAGCCCCACTCGAGGAAATACTGAAGCTTTCTTT. This chain links TRBV7-9 with TRBJ1-1; D call uncertain. V gave up 5 bases and J gave up 5 bases, with 15 bases separating them. The CDR3 spans 14 residues. Germline CDR1 SEHNR, CDR2 FQNEAQ (reference sequence).

In this sample, this clonotype turned up a few times. This chain's CDR3 is CASSATTGGGGKLFF. CDR3 sequence (DNA): TGTGCCAGCAGTGCCACGACAGGGGGCGGGGGTAAACTGTTTTTT. The chain couples TRBV28 to TRBJ1-4, with 10 nucleotides matching TRBD1. V gave up 5 bases and J gave up 11 bases; unmatched junction bases: 11. Germline V gene lookup returns CDR1 MDHEN and CDR2 SYDVKM. The CDR3 has 15 residues.

Only a few counts were recorded for this clonotype. The chain has TRBV28 and TRBJ1-2; possibly TRBD1 for D (5 bases). Trimming cost V 5 bases and J 4 bases, with 14 bases left between them. Germline V gene sequence: CDR1 MDHEN, CDR2 SYDVKM. This CDR3 comprises 14 residues. Here the CDR3 DNA reads TGTGCCAGCAGTCCCCCGGGGCAGGTCTATGGCTACACCTTC. Encoded protein: CASSPPGQVYGYTF.

This chain joins TRBV29-1 and TRBJ1-4; D may be TRBD1 (5 bases). This CDR3 spans 11 amino acids. Trimming removed 1 base from V and 8 bases from J, with 5 bases in between. CDR1 and CDR2 from the germline V gene are SQVTM and ANQGSEA. The CDR3 bases are TGCAGCGTTGAAGGGGGGGAAAAACTGTTTTTT. Translated, it gives CSVEGGEKLFF.

The rearrangement links TRBV20-1 to TRBJ1-5; 7 bases map to TRBD1. Germline V gene lookup returns CDR1 DFQATT and CDR2 SNEGSKA (reference sequence). The junction had 11 bases not matched to a gene; V was cut back by 0 bases and J by 3 bases. There are 17 residues in the CDR3. CDR3 in amino acids: CSARDPKTGLYNQPQHF. CDR3 bases: TGCAGTGCTAGAGATCCCAAGACAGGGTTATACAATCAGCCCCAGCATTTT.

This clonotype was detected only a few times. The chain carries TRBV10-2 and TRBJ1-1; D is uncertain. Germline CDR1 and CDR2: WSHSY and SAAADI. This CDR3 comprises 13 residues. Between the trimmed V and J ends, which lost 6 bases and 3 bases, there was a span of 11 bases. CDR3 in amino acids: CASRDGGYTEAFF. Here the CDR3 DNA reads TGCGCCAGCAGGGACGGCGGATACACTGAAGCTTTCTTT.

The chain links TRBV28 to TRBJ2-1, with D maybe TRBD2 (5 bases). Trimming removed 0 bases from V and 5 bases from J, with 17 bases in between. The germline V gene encodes CDR1 MDHEN and CDR2 SYDVKM. This CDR3 contains 17 residues. CDR3 nucleotides: TGTGCCAGCAGTTTATGGGAGGCCCCCGAGAGCGACAATGAGCAGTTCTTC. It encodes CASSLWEAPESDNEQFF.